Shown below are 28 T cell receptor beta chains from a single sample sequenced in a study of OX40 agonist ivuxolimab in advanced cancers. Measured with immunoSEQ multiplex PCR; TCRdb has only the in-frame clones, and not every one. The sample records 73,000 or so clones, approximately 85% being singletons. Sequenced here: CD4+ or CD8+ T cells sorted from blood, sampled in a trial of the OX40 agonist ivuxolimab. All receptors come from an adult with an advanced solid tumor such as melanoma, head and neck, liver or kidney cancer.

The chain joins TRBV4-1 to TRBJ1-5, with D maybe TRBD1 (6 bases). Trimming took off 0 bases at V and 3 bases at J, with 15 bases between the two ends. The CDR3 has 17 amino acids. The germline V gene has CDR1 MGHRA and CDR2 YSYEKL. The chain's CDR3 is CASSQELGGRSNQPQHF. The CDR3, as DNA: TGCGCCAGCAGCCAAGAATTGGGGGGCCGGTCCAATCAGCCCCAGCATTTT.

The gene calls are TRBV18 and TRBJ2-3, with a tentative D call TRBD1 (6 bases). Deletions cut 0 bases from V and 2 bases from J, with 24 bases between. The CDR3 runs 20 residues. Germline V gene lookup returns CDR1 KGHSH and CDR2 LQKENI. The CDR3 DNA sequence: TGTGCCAGCTCACCACCACCCCAGTTCACAGGGAAGGGTAACACAGATACGCAGTATTTT. Protein product: CASSPPPQFTGKGNTDTQYF.

This clone showed up just once. The chain combines TRBV9 with TRBJ1-3; D is perhaps TRBD1 (5 bases). The length of the CDR3 is 14 residues. With 1 base removed from V and 8 bases from J, the gap between germline ends came to 13 bases. Per the germline V gene, CDR1 is SGDLS and CDR2 is YYNGEE. The CDR3 here is CASSVKWGSDTIYF. DNA for the CDR3: TGTGCCAGCAGCGTAAAGTGGGGGTCGGACACCATATATTTT.

This clone was seen a handful of times. The chain couples TRBV18 to TRBJ2-2; D is unclear. The CDR3 contains 12 residues. Germline CDR1 is KGHSH and CDR2 is LQKENI. V was clipped by 6 bases and J by 3 bases, with 5 bases between them. CDR3 sequence reads: CASSPDTGELFF. In nucleotides, the CDR3 is TGTGCCAGCTCGCCGGACACCGGGGAGCTGTTTTTT.

This clone was observed once. This rearrangement joins TRBV18 to TRBJ1-1; no reliable D call. The ends were cut back, 0 bases at V and 2 bases at J, with 13 bases in the middle. CDR1 is KGHSH and CDR2 is LQKENI in the germline V gene. This CDR3 has 16 amino acids. The CDR3 DNA is TGTGCCAGCTCACCACCGTCTCGCTTGGGAAACACTGAAGCTTTCTTT. Translation: CASSPPSRLGNTEAFF.

The gene calls are TRBV6-5 and TRBJ2-1, with 8 bases fitting TRBD2. The V gene end was trimmed by 2 bases and the J gene end by 6 bases; junction bases not matched to a gene: 9. This CDR3 has 16 residues. The germline V gene has CDR1 MNHEY and CDR2 SVGAGI. The CDR3, as DNA: TGTGCCAGCAGTTACCCAATGAACGGGGGGGGCAATGAGCAGTTCTTC. Translating it yields CASSYPMNGGGNEQFF.

The chain couples TRBV2 to TRBJ1-4; D not certain. V lost 5 bases and J 4 bases, leaving 11 bases between the germline ends. Germline assignment: CDR1 SNHLY and CDR2 FYNNEI. This CDR3 region has 14 residues. The CDR3 region has the DNA TGTGCCAGCAGTTACGGACGGGATAATGAAAAACTGTTTTTT. Amino acid sequence: CASSYGRDNEKLFF.

This clone was recorded once. V and J are TRBV5-1 and TRBJ1-1; weak D call: TRBD1 (5 bases). CDR3 size: 14 residues. Trimming removed 0 bases from V and 2 bases from J, with 8 bases in between. CDR1 SGHRS and CDR2 YFSETQ come from the germline V gene. DNA for the CDR3: TGCGCCAGCAGCTTGGGGGGCTCAAACACTGAAGCTTTCTTT. Protein: CASSLGGSNTEAFF.

In nucleotides, the CDR3 is TGTGCCAGCAGTCCCCAACCGGCCAATGAGCAGTTCTTC. Protein product: CASSPQPANEQFF. V and J are TRBV7-2 and TRBJ2-1, with unresolved D. The germline CDR1 and CDR2 sequences are SGHTA and FQGNSA. Between the trimmed V and J ends, which lost 6 bases and 6 bases, there was a span of 12 bases. This CDR3 has 13 amino acids.

The rearrangement joins TRBV13 to TRBJ2-1, with 8 bases lining up with TRBD2. V was clipped by 5 bases and J by 9 bases; unmatched bases: 12. The CDR3 is 15 residues long. Germline lookup yields CDR1 PRHDT and CDR2 FYEKMQ (reference sequence). In DNA, the CDR3 is TGTGCCAGCAGCCCCGGGGGGGCCTACAATGGTGAGCAGTTCTTC. Its translation: CASSPGGAYNGEQFF.

The table lists this clone with a few counts. The chain carries TRBV7-9 and TRBJ2-7; tentative D call: TRBD1 (7 bases). CDR3 size: 15 residues. V dropped 1 base and J dropped 4 bases, with 14 bases sitting between them. In germline, CDR1 is SEHNR, CDR2 FQNEAQ (reference sequence). CDR3 region: CASSLEGGAGYEQYF. DNA for the CDR3: TGTGCCAGCAGCTTAGAAGGGGGCGCGGGATACGAGCAGTACTTC.

The chain employs TRBV27 and TRBJ2-7, with D perhaps TRBD1 (5 bases). Trimming pared 6 bases from V and 2 bases from J, leaving 17 bases between. The CDR3 length is 15 residues. Germline values: CDR1 MNHEY, CDR2 SMNVEV (reference sequence). CDR3 bases: TGTGCCAGCAGCAGAACCGACAGAAATCCCTACGAGCAGTACTTC. It codes for CASSRTDRNPYEQYF.

Written as DNA, the CDR3 is TGTGCCAGCAGCTTAGCGGGTCAGGGAGTTGGAAACACCATATATTTT. Its protein is CASSLAGQGVGNTIYF. The chain recombines TRBV7-2 with TRBJ1-3; possibly TRBD1 for D (5 bases). Germline V lookup: CDR1 SGHTA, CDR2 FQGNSA. V dropped 0 bases and J dropped 3 bases, with 12 bases sitting between them. The CDR3 has 16 residues.

This clone is a singleton in its sample. The V and J genes are TRBV7-9 and TRBJ1-1; 8 nucleotides align to TRBD1. Germline V lookup: CDR1 SEHNR, CDR2 FQNEAQ (reference sequence). J lost 5 bases, V lost 3 bases, and 5 bases had no gene match. There are 14 residues in the CDR3. CDR3 sequence (DNA): TGTGCCAGCAGCTTTACAGGGGGAGGAACTGAAGCTTTCTTT. Its translation: CASSFTGGGTEAFF.

The rearrangement uses TRBV7-6 and TRBJ1-6, with D maybe TRBD1 (6 bases). The CDR3 runs to 16 residues. CDR1 is SGHVS, CDR2 FNYEAQ, per germline. V lost 5 bases to trimming and J lost 5 bases, with 16 bases between them. The CDR3 sequence: CASSEQYRVDNSPLHF. CDR3 nucleotides: TGTGCCAGCAGCGAACAATACAGGGTTGATAATTCACCCCTCCACTTT.

The gene calls are TRBV2 and TRBJ1-3; 9 bases agree with TRBD1. Unmatched junction bases numbered 3, after V lost 6 bases and J lost 0 bases. Germline V gene data show CDR1 as SNHLY and CDR2 as FYNNEI. The CDR3 runs 15 residues. The CDR3 DNA follows: TGTGCCAGCAGGGGGACAGGGAGCTCTGGAAACACCATATATTTT. It encodes CASRGTGSSGNTIYF.

This chain connects TRBV10-3 to TRBJ2-1; D perhaps matches TRBD2 (7 bases). CDR3 length equals 12 residues. V was cut by 6 bases and J by 8 bases, with 11 bases left in between. The germline V gene encodes CDR1 ENHRY and CDR2 SYGVKD. In DNA, the CDR3 is TGTGCCATCAGGGGGGAGGGGGATGAGCAGTTCTTC. This sequence encodes CAIRGEGDEQFF.

This clone rates as medium-sized. The V call is TRBV5-1, the J call TRBJ2-7; 8 bases line up with TRBD1. The CDR3 totals 14 residues. V dropped 4 bases and J dropped 3; count of bases not matched to a gene: 6. The germline V gene has CDR1 SGHRS and CDR2 YFSETQ. This chain's CDR3 is CASSQGQGYYEQYF. The CDR3 DNA sequence: TGCGCCAGCAGCCAAGGACAGGGATACTACGAGCAGTACTTC. Full variable domain (remainder filled in from reference TRBV5-1 and TRBJ2-7): KAGVTQTPRYLIKTRGQQVTLSCSPISGHRSVSWYQQTPGQGLQFLFEYFSETQRNKGNFPGRFSGRQFSNSRSEMNVSTLELGDSALYLCASSQGQGYYEQYFGPGTRLTVT.

The V call is TRBV7-3, the J call TRBJ2-5; D ambiguous. V lost 0 bases, J lost 2 bases, and 4 bases lay in between. The CDR3 sequence is 13 residues long. Germline loops: CDR1 SGHTA, CDR2 FQGTGA. The CDR3 DNA sequence: TGTGCCAGCAGCTTAACACCTCAAGAGACCCAGTACTTC. The encoded protein is CASSLTPQETQYF. Complete variable domain (other parts from reference TRBV7-3 and TRBJ2-5): GAGVSQTPSNKVTEKGKYVELRCDPISGHTALYWYRQSLGQGPEFLIYFQGTGAADDSGLPNDRFFAVRPEGSVSTLKIQRTERGDSAVYLCASSLTPQETQYFGPGTRLLVL.

The rearrangement uses TRBV20-1 and TRBJ1-2; D is unclear. V was trimmed by 1 base and J by 7 bases, leaving 7 bases between them. The CDR3 has 11 residues. Per germline, CDR1 DFQATT and CDR2 SNEGSKA (reference sequence). The CDR3 here is CSARGGLGYTF. CDR3 coding DNA: TGCAGTGCTAGAGGGGGTCTTGGCTACACCTTC.

The CDR3 spells CASNRYLNTEAFF. CDR3 in DNA: TGTGCCAGCAACAGATACTTGAACACTGAAGCTTTCTTT. V is TRBV21-1 and J is TRBJ1-1; TRBD1 reflects the table's D call only, with no check against the DNA. TRBV21-1 is a recognized pseudogene. The CDR3 is made up of 13 amino acids.

The chain couples TRBV27 to TRBJ2-3; D not certain. CDR1 is MNHEY and CDR2 is SMNVEV in the germline V gene (reference sequence). V lost 7 bases and J 1 base, leaving 9 bases between the germline ends. CDR3 size: 13 residues. The CDR3 region is CASKSTRTDTQYF. CDR3 nucleotides: TGTGCCAGCAAGTCAACCCGCACAGATACGCAGTATTTT.

The V call is TRBV6-6, the J call TRBJ2-2, with D tentatively TRBD2 (5 bases). Germline V gene sequence: CDR1 MNHNY, CDR2 SVGAGI (reference sequence). The CDR3 loop spans 12 amino acids. Trimming left V 4 bases short and J 7 bases short, with 7 bases between. CDR3 sequence reads: CASSFRGGELFF. CDR3 nucleotides: TGTGCCAGCAGTTTCCGGGGCGGGGAGCTGTTTTTT.

This clone has only a few counts. V and J are TRBV5-4 and TRBJ1-1; no definite D call. Trimming took 0 bases from V and 0 from J, leaving 9 bases between them. Germline CDR1 reads SGHNT; CDR2 reads YYREEE (reference sequence). This CDR3 has 15 amino acids. The CDR3, as DNA: TGTGCCAGCAGCTTGGGCGTTGTGATGAACACTGAAGCTTTCTTT. Its translation is CASSLGVVMNTEAFF.

This chain joins TRBV4-1 and TRBJ1-3; a weak D match, TRBD1 (5 bases). The germline V gene encodes CDR1 MGHRA and CDR2 YSYEKL. The CDR3 runs to 16 residues. The V end was cut by 5 bases, the J end by 0 bases, with 14 bases between. The CDR3 here is CASSFSGRGSGNTIYF. For the CDR3, the DNA is TGCGCCAGCAGCTTCTCTGGGAGGGGCTCTGGAAACACCATATATTTT.

This clone was seen only a few times. V is TRBV7-6 and J is TRBJ2-7; 7 bases match TRBD1. The CDR3 loop spans 13 amino acids. J gave up 3 bases and V 5 bases, and 4 bases lay outside the gene matches. Germline V CDR1 and CDR2: SGHVS, FNYEAQ. The DNA of the CDR3 is TGTGCCAGCAGCACGGGACAGATCTACGAGCAGTACTTC. Encoded protein: CASSTGQIYEQYF.

This chain connects TRBV5-1 to TRBJ1-2; 9 bases fit TRBD1. With V trimmed by 0 bases and J by 4 bases, 4 bases remained unmatched. This CDR3 is built from 15 residues. Germline-derived CDR1 and CDR2 are SGHRS and YFSETQ. The DNA of the CDR3 is TGCGCCAGCAGCTTGGGACAGGGGGGAGTCTATGGCTACACCTTC. This translates into CASSLGQGGVYGYTF.

This clone appeared a few times. The chain carries TRBV5-4 and TRBJ1-2; no clear D. CDR3 size: 13 residues. V lost 0 bases and J 5 bases, leaving 8 bases between the germline ends. The germline gives CDR1 SGHNT, CDR2 YYREEE (reference sequence). The CDR3 DNA is TGTGCCAGCAGCTTGGGGGCATGGTATGGCTACACCTTC. Its protein is CASSLGAWYGYTF.